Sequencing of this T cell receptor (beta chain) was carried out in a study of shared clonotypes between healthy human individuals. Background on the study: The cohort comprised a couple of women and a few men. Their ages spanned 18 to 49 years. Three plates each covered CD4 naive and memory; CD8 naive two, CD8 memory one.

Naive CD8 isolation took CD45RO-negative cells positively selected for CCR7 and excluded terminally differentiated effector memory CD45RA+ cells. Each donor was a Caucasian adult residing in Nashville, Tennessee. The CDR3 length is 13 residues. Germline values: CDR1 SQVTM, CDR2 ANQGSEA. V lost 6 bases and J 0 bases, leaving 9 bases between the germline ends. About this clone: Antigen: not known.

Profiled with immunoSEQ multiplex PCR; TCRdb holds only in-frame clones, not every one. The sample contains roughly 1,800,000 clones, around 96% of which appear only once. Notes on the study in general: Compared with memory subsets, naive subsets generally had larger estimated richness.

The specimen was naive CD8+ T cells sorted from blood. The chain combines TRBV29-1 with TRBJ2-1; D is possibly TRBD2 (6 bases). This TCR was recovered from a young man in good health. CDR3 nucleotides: TGCAGCGTCCCGGGACTCTCCTACAATGAGCAGTTCTTC. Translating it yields CSVPGLSYNEQFF.